A selection of T cell receptor beta chains follows, all from one sample in a study of early T cells in non-severe SARS-CoV-2 infection. TCRdb recomputed calls from the 5' RACE reads with MiXCR, one row per CDR3 protein. The sample lists about 30,000 distinct CDR3 sequences; roughly 7% were seen once. The specimen was whole blood. Receptors originate from an adult who was a healthcare worker with PCR-confirmed SARS-CoV-2 infection or an uninfected control (not recorded which). The CDR3 runs from the conserved cysteine through the conserved F or W. Fields, in order: CDR3 protein, CDR3 DNA, clone size, CDR3 length, V gene, D gene, J gene. The D gene is left open where the match is weak. Not every row has a clone size; where given, it reads once, few, many or a size class.

CASSYGASHYNEQFF	TGTGCCAGCAGTTACGGAGCTAGCCACTACAATGAGCAGTTCTTC	many	15	TRBV6-2/TRBV6-3	NA	TRBJ2-1
CASVEGLAGGLGELFF	TGTGCCAGCGTAGAAGGACTAGCGGGGGGACTCGGGGAGCTGTTTTTT	many	16	TRBV6-1	TRBD2	TRBJ2-2
CASSFPSGTGKIYNSPLHF	TGTGCCAGCAGTTTTCCGTCCGGGACAGGCAAAATCTATAATTCACCCCTCCACTTT	many	19	TRBV6-2/TRBV6-3	TRBD1	TRBJ1-6
CASSLTGGLTEAFF	TGTGCCAGCAGTTTAACAGGTGGACTAACTGAAGCTTTCTTT	NA	14	TRBV12-3/TRBV12-4	NA	TRBJ1-1
CASSVPHEGKDTQYF	TGTGCCAGCAGTGTTCCCCATGAGGGTAAAGATACGCAGTATTTT	few	15	TRBV6-6	NA	TRBJ2-3
CASSDEGEGPDEQFF	TGTGCCAGCAGTGACGAGGGGGAGGGCCCGGATGAGCAGTTCTTC	many	15	TRBV6-4	NA	TRBJ2-1
CASSQVGTGYTGELFF	TGCGCCAGCAGCCAAGTGGGGACGGGCTACACCGGGGAGCTGTTTTTT	few	16	TRBV4-3	NA	TRBJ2-2
CASRASDSSDGYTF	TGTGCCAGCAGAGCATCGGACAGCTCGGATGGCTACACCTTC	few	14	TRBV6-6	NA	TRBJ1-2
CASSHRDNYGYTF	TGTGCCAGCTCCCATCGTGATAACTATGGCTACACCTTC	NA	13	TRBV18	NA	TRBJ1-2
CASSPSRGANQPQHF	TGTGCCAGCTCACCTTCCAGGGGGGCAAATCAGCCCCAGCATTTT	many	15	TRBV18	TRBD1	TRBJ1-5
CATREGSGANVLTF	TGTGCCACCAGGGAGGGTTCTGGGGCCAACGTCCTGACTTTC	few	14	TRBV15	NA	TRBJ2-6
CATSDPTAQWDTQYF	TGTGCCACCAGTGATCCAACCGCGCAGTGGGATACGCAGTATTTT	many	15	TRBV24-1	NA	TRBJ2-3
CASSIGGASETQYF	TGTGCCAGCAGTATCGGGGGCGCTTCTGAGACCCAGTACTTC	many	14	TRBV6-1	NA	TRBJ2-5
CSADAGQGEQFF	TGCAGTGCCGATGCGGGGCAGGGGGAGCAGTTCTTC	many	12	TRBV20-1	NA	TRBJ2-1
CSARQGANYGYTF	TGCAGTGCTAGACAGGGGGCTAACTATGGCTACACCTTC	few	13	TRBV20-1	TRBD1	TRBJ1-2
CSAPGQLSAEAFF	TGCAGTGCACCGGGACAGCTAAGCGCTGAAGCTTTCTTT	many	13	TRBV20-1	TRBD1	TRBJ1-1
CSASHRKAGVTYEQYF	TGCAGTGCCTCTCACCGTAAGGCAGGCGTCACCTACGAGCAGTACTTC	many	16	TRBV20-1	NA	TRBJ2-7
CSVREQGATYEQYF	TGCAGCGTCAGGGAACAGGGGGCAACCTACGAGCAGTACTTC	many	14	TRBV29-1	TRBD1	TRBJ2-7
CASSRYSQSSTDTQYF	TGTGCCAGCAGCAGATATTCGCAGTCTAGCACAGATACGCAGTATTTT	many	16	TRBV21-1	NA	TRBJ2-3
CASSLGRDTQYF	TGTGCCAGCAGCTTAGGGCGGGATACGCAGTATTTT	many	12	TRBV7-9	NA	TRBJ2-3
CASSPLTSIHNEQFF	TGTGCCAGCTCACCACTAACTAGCATCCACAATGAGCAGTTCTTC	many	15	TRBV18	NA	TRBJ2-1
CAWSVRGHQPQHF	TGTGCCTGGAGTGTCAGGGGGCATCAGCCCCAGCATTTT	many	13	TRBV30	TRBD1	TRBJ1-5
CASRRTYGLEQYF	TGTGCCAGCAGACGGACTTACGGGCTCGAGCAGTACTTC	few	13	TRBV2	NA	TRBJ2-7
CASTAGTKLPDTQYF	TGTGCCAGCACCGCTGGGACAAAATTACCAGATACGCAGTATTTT	medium-sized	15	TRBV2	NA	TRBJ2-3
CASSQREVVAGATDTQYF	TGCGCCAGCAGCCAAAGAGAAGTGGTAGCGGGGGCCACAGATACGCAGTATTTT	many	18	TRBV4-3	TRBD2	TRBJ2-3
CASSPGLAEAKETQYF	TGTGCCAGCAGCCCAGGACTAGCGGAGGCGAAAGAGACCCAGTACTTC	few	16	TRBV7-9	TRBD2	TRBJ2-5
CASSPQGGLSTDTQYF	TGTGCCAGCAGCCCACAGGGAGGCCTTAGCACAGATACGCAGTATTTT	many	16	TRBV7-3	NA	TRBJ2-3
CATSSGAGLWDQYF	TGTGCCACCAGCAGTGGAGCGGGTTTGTGGGACCAGTACTTC	many	14	TRBV15	NA	TRBJ2-5
CAWSAAVNEKLFF	TGTGCCTGGAGTGCGGCGGTAAATGAAAAACTGTTTTTT	many	13	TRBV30	NA	TRBJ1-4
CASYRDREIWSPPLHF	TGTGCCAGCTACCGGGACAGGGAAATTTGGAGTCCACCCCTCCACTTT	many	16	TRBV11-3	TRBD1	TRBJ1-6
CASSWEESTDTQYF	TGTGCCAGCAGTTGGGAGGAGAGCACAGATACGCAGTATTTT	NA	14	TRBV6-2/TRBV6-3	NA	TRBJ2-3
CASSGEYGDTQYF	TGTGCCAGCAGTGGGGAGTATGGGGATACGCAGTATTTT	many	13	TRBV28	NA	TRBJ2-3
CASSTGRSGELFF	TGTGCCAGCAGCACAGGGCGGTCCGGGGAGCTGTTTTTT	few	13	TRBV6-2/TRBV6-3	NA	TRBJ2-2
CASRPNRGPHTGELFF	TGTGCCAGCAGACCCAACAGGGGACCTCACACCGGGGAGCTGTTTTTT	many	16	TRBV11-2	TRBD1	TRBJ2-2
CASSQELAGNTDTQYF	TGTGCCAGCAGCCAGGAATTAGCGGGTAACACAGATACGCAGTATTTT	NA	16	TRBV4-2	TRBD2	TRBJ2-3
CASSSRDSRTDTQYF	TGTGCCAGCAGTTCCCGGGACAGCCGCACAGATACGCAGTATTTT	many	15	TRBV12-3/TRBV12-4	TRBD1	TRBJ2-3
CASSYPGKETQYF	TGTGCCAGCAGTTACCCAGGGAAAGAGACCCAGTACTTC	NA	13	TRBV6-2/TRBV6-3	NA	TRBJ2-5
CASSLGNGYTF	TGTGCCAGCAGTTTAGGAAATGGCTACACCTTC	many	11	TRBV12-3/TRBV12-4	NA	TRBJ1-2
CASSPLAGGSNTGELFF	TGTGCCAGCAGCCCTCTAGCGGGGGGCTCGAACACCGGGGAGCTGTTTTTT	many	17	TRBV4-2	TRBD2	TRBJ2-2